This TCR beta chain was identified in a study of response to subunit inactivated influenza vaccine. CDR1 and CDR2 (germline): SGHAT, FQNNGV. The germline V and J ends were trimmed by 0 bases and 4 bases, with 10 bases remaining between them. The CDR3 has 15 residues. One entry per CDR3 protein results from TCRdb running MiXCR on the RT-PCR reads. This table has around 190,000 distinct CDR3 sequences, 13% to 15% appearing once. This clonotype was counted only a few times. Its matching antigen is unknown. Study-level points and caveats: Each seasonal flu vaccination may recruit only limited new T cells, authors suggested.

This sequence originates from a man in his forties or fifties who received an inactivated influenza vaccine. The sample was CD8+ T cells sorted from PBMCs, taken less than 6 days after vaccination. The chain uses TRBV11-2 and TRBJ2-1; tentatively, D is TRBD2 (5 bases). The CDR3 DNA follows: TGTGCCAGCAGCTTAGACAGTAGCGCTTACAATGAGCAGTTCTTC. Translation: CASSLDSSAYNEQFF.